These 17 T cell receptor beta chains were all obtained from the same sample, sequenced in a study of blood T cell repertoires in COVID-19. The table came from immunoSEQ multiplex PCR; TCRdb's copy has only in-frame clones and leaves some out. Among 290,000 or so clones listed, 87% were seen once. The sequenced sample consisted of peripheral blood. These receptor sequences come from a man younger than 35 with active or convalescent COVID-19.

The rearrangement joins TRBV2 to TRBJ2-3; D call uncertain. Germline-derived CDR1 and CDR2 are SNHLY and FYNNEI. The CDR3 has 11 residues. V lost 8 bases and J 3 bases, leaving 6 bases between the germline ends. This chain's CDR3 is CASSRTDTQYF. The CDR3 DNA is TGTGCCAGCTCGAGGACAGATACGCAGTATTTT.

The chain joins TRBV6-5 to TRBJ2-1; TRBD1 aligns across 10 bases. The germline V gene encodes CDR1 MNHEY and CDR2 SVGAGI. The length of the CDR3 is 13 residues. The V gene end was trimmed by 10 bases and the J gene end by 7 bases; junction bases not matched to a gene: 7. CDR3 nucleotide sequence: TGTGCCACCTTGGACAGGGGGTGGAATGAGCAGTTCTTC. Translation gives CATLDRGWNEQFF.

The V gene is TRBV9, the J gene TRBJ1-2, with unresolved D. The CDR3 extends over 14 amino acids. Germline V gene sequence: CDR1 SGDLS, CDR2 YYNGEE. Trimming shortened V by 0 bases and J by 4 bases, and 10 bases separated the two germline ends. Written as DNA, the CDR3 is TGTGCCAGCAGCGTAGCCGGCATAGCCTATGGCTACACCTTC. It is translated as CASSVAGIAYGYTF.

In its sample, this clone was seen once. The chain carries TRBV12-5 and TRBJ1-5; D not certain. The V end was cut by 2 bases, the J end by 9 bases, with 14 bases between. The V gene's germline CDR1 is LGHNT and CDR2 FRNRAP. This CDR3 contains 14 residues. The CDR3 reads CASGLLSHIGPQHF. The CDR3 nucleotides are TGTGCTAGTGGTTTGTTAAGTCATATCGGGCCCCAGCATTTT.

The CDR3 bases are TGTGCCAGCAGTTTACCTACAGGGGGCCCTGAAGCTTTCTTT. Translated: CASSLPTGGPEAFF. V gene TRBV28 combines with J gene TRBJ1-1; 9 nucleotides agree with TRBD1. Germline lookup yields CDR1 MDHEN and CDR2 SYDVKM. J was trimmed by 6 bases and V by 2 bases; bases with no gene match: 4. This CDR3 comprises 14 residues.

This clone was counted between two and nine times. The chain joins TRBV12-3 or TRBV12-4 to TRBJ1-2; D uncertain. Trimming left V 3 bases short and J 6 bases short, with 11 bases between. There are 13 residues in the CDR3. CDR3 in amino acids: CASSFAPRDGYTF. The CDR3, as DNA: TGTGCCAGCAGTTTCGCACCGAGGGATGGCTACACCTTC.

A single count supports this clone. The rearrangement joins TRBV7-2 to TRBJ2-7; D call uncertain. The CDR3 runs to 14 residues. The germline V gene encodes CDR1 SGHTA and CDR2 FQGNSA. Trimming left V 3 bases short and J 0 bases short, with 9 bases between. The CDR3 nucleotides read TGTGCCAGCAGCTTTCACGGCGGCTCCTACGAGCAGTACTTC. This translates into CASSFHGGSYEQYF.

The CDR3 is CAAGQDSNQPQHF. The CDR3 nucleotides read TGTGCAGCCGGTCAGGATAGCAATCAGCCCCAGCATTTT. The rearrangement joins TRBV28 to TRBJ1-5; D gene ambiguous. The germline V gene encodes CDR1 MDHEN and CDR2 SYDVKM. The CDR3 is made up of 13 amino acids.

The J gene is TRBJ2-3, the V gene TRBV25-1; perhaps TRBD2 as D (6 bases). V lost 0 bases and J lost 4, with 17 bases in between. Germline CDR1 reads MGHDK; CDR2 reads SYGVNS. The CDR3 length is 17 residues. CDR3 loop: CASSEYIRGGVADTQYF. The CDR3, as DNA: TGTGCCAGCAGTGAATATATTCGTGGCGGGGTGGCAGATACGCAGTATTTT.

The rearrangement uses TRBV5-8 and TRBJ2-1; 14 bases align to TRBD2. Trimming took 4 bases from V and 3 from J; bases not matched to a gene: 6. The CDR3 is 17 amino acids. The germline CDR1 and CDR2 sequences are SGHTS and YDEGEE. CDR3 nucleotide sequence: TGTGCCAGCAGCCTGGGACTAGCGGGAGTGGGCTACAATGAGCAGTTCTTC. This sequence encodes CASSLGLAGVGYNEQFF.

The CDR3 here is CASSYDRGVTGELFF. Written as DNA, the CDR3 is TGTGCCAGCAGTTACGACAGGGGGGTAACCGGGGAGCTGTTTTTT. V usage is TRBV6-5 and J usage is TRBJ2-2; 9 bases agree with TRBD1. V was pared by 2 bases and J by 5 bases, with 3 bases of the junction left unmatched. The CDR3 loop spans 15 amino acids. Germline CDR1 and CDR2: MNHEY and SVGAGI.

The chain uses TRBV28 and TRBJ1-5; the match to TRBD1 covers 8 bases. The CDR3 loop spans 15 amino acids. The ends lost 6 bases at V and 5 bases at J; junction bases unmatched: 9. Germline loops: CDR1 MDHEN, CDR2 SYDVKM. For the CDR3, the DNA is TGTGCCAGCAGCCCAGACAGGGGCCTATATCAGCCCCAGCATTTT. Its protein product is CASSPDRGLYQPQHF.

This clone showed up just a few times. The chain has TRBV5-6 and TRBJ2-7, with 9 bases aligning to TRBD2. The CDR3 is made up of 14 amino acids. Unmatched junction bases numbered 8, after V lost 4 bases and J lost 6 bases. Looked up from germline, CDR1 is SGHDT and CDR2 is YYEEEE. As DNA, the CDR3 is TGTGCCAGCAGCGCAACCGGGACTAGCAGCGAGCAGTACTTC. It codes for CASSATGTSSEQYF.

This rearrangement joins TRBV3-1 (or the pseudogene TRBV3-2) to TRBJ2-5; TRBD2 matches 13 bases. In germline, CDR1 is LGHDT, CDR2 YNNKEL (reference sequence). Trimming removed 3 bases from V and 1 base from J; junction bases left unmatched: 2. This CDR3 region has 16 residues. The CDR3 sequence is CASSHGLAGVQETQYF. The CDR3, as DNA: TGTGCCAGCAGCCATGGACTAGCGGGAGTCCAAGAGACCCAGTACTTC.

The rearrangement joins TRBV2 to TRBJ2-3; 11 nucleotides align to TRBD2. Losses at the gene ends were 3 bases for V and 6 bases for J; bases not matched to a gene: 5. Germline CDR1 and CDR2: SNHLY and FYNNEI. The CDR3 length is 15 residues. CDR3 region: CASSETSGEGDTQYF. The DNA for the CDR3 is TGTGCCAGCAGTGAGACTAGCGGGGAGGGCGATACGCAGTATTTT. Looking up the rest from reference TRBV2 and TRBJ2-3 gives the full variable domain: EPEVTQTPSHQVTQMGQEVILRCVPISNHLYFYWYRQILGQKVEFLVSFYNNEISEKSEIFDDQFSVERPDGSNFTLKIRSTKLEDSAMYFCASSETSGEGDTQYFGPGTRLTVL.

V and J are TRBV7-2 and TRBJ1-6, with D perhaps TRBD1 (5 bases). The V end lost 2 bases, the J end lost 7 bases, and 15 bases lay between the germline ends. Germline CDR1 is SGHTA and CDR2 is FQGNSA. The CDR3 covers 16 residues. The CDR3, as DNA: TGTGCCAGCAGCTTATACGACAGATCTTTAAATTCACCCCTCCACTTT. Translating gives CASSLYDRSLNSPLHF.

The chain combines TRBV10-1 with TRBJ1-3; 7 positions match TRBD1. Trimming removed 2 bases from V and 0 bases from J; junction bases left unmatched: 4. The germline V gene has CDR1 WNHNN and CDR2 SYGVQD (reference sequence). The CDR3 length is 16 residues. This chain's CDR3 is CASSERRQGSGNTIYF. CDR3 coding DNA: TGCGCCAGCAGTGAGCGTCGACAGGGCTCTGGAAACACCATATATTTT.